This TCR beta chain comes out of a study of molecular identifiers for immune sequencing clone quantification (dated by TCRdb to 2016 to 2019). Looking at the study overall: For a replicate experiment, RNA from around 20,000 or 100,000 naive CD8 T cells was divided into five aliquots, of which four were sequenced. CD8 T cells were used in a methods study to benchmark molecular-identifier clustering-based TCR repertoire sequencing (MIDCIRS) and TCR RNA copy counting. Results the study describes overall, beyond this receptor: Modeling estimated 2.5 to 3 recovered TCR RNA copies per cell, compared with about 9.3 by digital PCR, which implies approximately 30% capture efficiency. Highly expanded clone sizes could be underestimated because identical TCR molecules may share a barcode. Spiked-in Jurkat TCR RNA (about 10 copies' worth), which is not part of the donor repertoire, was contained in the naive libraries. When barcode sub-clustering was not used, chimeric consensus sequences inflated TCR diversity, with chimeras reaching as high as 47%. In CMV-specific effector cells, clones with more than 20 RNA copies contained over 99% of molecules, whereas in naive cells such clones contained under 1% of molecules. Even against a background of 750,000 to 1,000,000 naive CD8 T cells, spiked-in Jurkat TCR RNA amounting to a single cell's worth was reported to be detectable.

Concerning this clonotype itself: The specificity of this receptor is unknown. Qualities for individual bases were not recorded, and no much larger clone is one base off.

Libraries of naive CD8 T cells were generated from roughly 20,000 to 1,000,000 sorted cells, with 10%, 30% or 50% of the purified RNA used. Naive CD8 T cells, defined as CD8+CD4-CCR7+CD45RA+, were FACS-sorted into RLT Plus buffer on a BD FACSAria II. Nine to eleven TCR copies' worth of Jurkat RNA were spiked into about 20,000-1,100,000 naive CD8 T cell samples to test detection sensitivity. CD8 T cells were enriched using RosetteSep CD8+ T Cell Enrichment Cocktail and Ficoll-Paque, and the enriched cells then underwent ACK red cell lysis. Inclusive of the bounding cysteine and phenylalanine, the CDR3 is 14 residues long. Only CDR3 DNA remains: 42 bases, in frame from the first base. The CDR1 and CDR2 encoded by the germline V gene are SGHAT and FQNNGV. Relative to germline, V is 5 bases shorter and J is 3 bases shorter, with 12 bases between their ends. To prepare the library, PCR was applied. TCRdb shows the sequencer as NextSeq 500. Bulk TCR libraries were prepared as previously described, using TCR primers listed in Table S5. Total RNA was purified with the Qiagen AllPrep DNA/RNA kit. Before any analysis, reads coming from multiple sequencing runs of the same library were combined into one pool. Turning to the authors' computational methods: Reads were retained only if an exact TCR constant sequence was present, and the retained reads were trimmed to 150 nt and grouped according to their 12-nt molecular barcodes. Within each barcode group, reads were sub-clustered at a 15% Levenshtein threshold, and quality-weighted consensus sequences were built per RNA molecule. Non-functional sequences were discarded, and so were lower-count sequences lying one edit away from another sequence. Barcode sub-clusters with fewer than 20% of the maximum read count were removed, based on fitting two negative binomial distributions. TCRdb reran the public reads through fastp at Q25 and MiXCR, keeping productive beta chains. When rows share a CDR3 protein, they turn into one entry using the most common DNA and genes. V and J calls and clone size were set by TCRdb, not the authors. The sample has approximately 100,000 distinct CDR3 sequences on record, roughly a third of them singletons. The ten largest clonotypes hold 4% to 5% of the sample.

The sequence links TRBV11-2 to TRBJ2-3; TRBD2 is possibly the D segment (6 matching bases). The TCR originated in a human donor in good health. Some libraries in this study had Jurkat cell RNA spiked in. Sequencing was performed on naive CD8+ T cells from blood, with Jurkat cell RNA spiked in. The meaning of the sample's cell subset or site label: FACS-sorted CD8+CD4-CCR7+CD45RA+ naive T cells. The DNA is as follows: TGTGCCAGCAGCCCGGGGACTTGGACAGATACGCAGTATTTT. It translates to CASSPGTWTDTQYF.